Listed below are T cell receptor beta chains from one sample, sequenced in a study of glioma-infiltrating T cells after dendritic cell vaccination. TCRdb's table, derived via immunoSEQ multiplex PCR, lists solely in-frame clones and lacks some. The repertoire holds roughly 100,000 clones, with around 91% as singletons. The material sequenced was blood, taken after dendritic cell vaccination. Receptors originate from a human donor with glioblastoma. Each CDR3 is given with its conserved first and last residue. The order of the fields is D gene, clone size, J gene, V gene, CDR3 protein, CDR3 DNA. D genes are given only for firm matches. Clone size is given for some rows only: seen once, a few or many times, or a class if the clone is expanded.

TRBD2 once TRBJ2-1 TRBV19 CASVSGRNYNEQFF TGTGCCAGTGTTAGCGGGAGAAATTACAATGAGCAGTTCTTC
- once TRBJ2-7 TRBV5-1 CASSLSQGYEQYF TGCGCCAGCAGCTTATCACAGGGCTACGAGCAGTACTTC
TRBD2 - TRBJ2-3 TRBV4-2 CASSLGGSGGDTQYF TGTGCCAGCAGCCTGGGTGGGTCGGGAGGAGATACGCAGTATTTT
TRBD1 - TRBJ2-2 TRBV29-1 CSGGQGVTGELFF TGCAGCGGAGGGCAGGGGGTTACCGGGGAGCTGTTTTTT
- few TRBJ2-1 TRBV15 CATSRSGGGLREQFF TGTGCCACCAGCAGATCTGGGGGCGGGCTTAGGGAGCAGTTCTTC
TRBD2 - TRBJ2-7 TRBV18 CASSPNGGSAAGEQYF TGTGCCAGCTCACCAAATGGCGGGAGCGCGGCCGGCGAGCAGTACTTC
TRBD1 - TRBJ2-3 TRBV6-6 CASSRGQGATDTQYF TGTGCCAGCAGTCGGGGGCAGGGGGCAACAGATACGCAGTATTTT
- - TRBJ2-1 TRBV5-4 CASSQSLSSYNEQFF TGTGCCAGCAGCCAATCCCTCAGCTCCTACAATGAGCAGTTCTTC
TRBD1 - TRBJ2-5 TRBV7-6 CASSSGQGARETQYF TGTGCCAGCAGCTCAGGACAGGGGGCTCGAGAGACCCAGTACTTC
- - TRBJ2-2 TRBV10-3 CAISELGPAGELFF TGTGCCATCAGTGAGTTGGGGCCGGCCGGGGAGCTGTTTTTT
TRBD1 few TRBJ1-2 TRBV25-1 CASWTGGEYGYTF TGTGCCAGTTGGACAGGGGGCGAATATGGCTACACCTTC
- - TRBJ1-1 TRBV18 CASSPPGAKGTEAFF TGTGCCAGCTCACCACCAGGGGCTAAAGGCACTGAAGCTTTCTTT
- few TRBJ2-7 TRBV4-1 CASSQGRAPAYEQYF TGCGCCAGCAGCCAAGGGCGGGCACCAGCCTACGAGCAGTACTTC
TRBD2 - TRBJ2-7 TRBV18 CASSPSQVLAGVAEQYF TGTGCCAGCTCACCATCCCAGGTATTAGCGGGAGTTGCCGAGCAGTACTTC
TRBD1 - TRBJ1-3 TRBV30 CAWTIMGTGGNTIYF TGTGCCTGGACTATTATGGGGACAGGAGGAAACACCATATATTTT
TRBD1 - TRBJ1-2 TRBV2 CASKYRGTYGYTF TGTGCCAGCAAATACAGGGGTACTTATGGCTACACCTTC
- once TRBJ1-1 TRBV5-4 CASSAGVGAFF TGTGCCAGCAGCGCCGGGGTGGGTGCTTTCTTT
- - TRBJ1-1 TRBV7-8 CASRLSTGHPNTEAFF TGTGCCAGCAGGTTAAGTACGGGACACCCAAACACTGAAGCTTTCTTT
TRBD1 - TRBJ1-6 TRBV5-1 CASSWGQKNNSPLHF TGCGCCAGCAGCTGGGGACAGAAGAATAATTCACCCCTCCACTTT
TRBD1 - TRBJ1-6 TRBV5-1 CASSRTGISSPLHF TGCGCCAGCAGCCGGACAGGGATTAGTTCACCCCTCCACTTT
- - TRBJ1-1 TRBV30 CAWSREATLGTEAFF TGTGCCTGGAGCCGGGAAGCAACTTTGGGCACTGAAGCTTTCTTT
- - TRBJ2-3 TRBV29-1 CSAEGVDQDTQYF TGCAGCGCCGAGGGGGTAGACCAAGATACGCAGTATTTT
- - TRBJ1-3 TRBV27 CASSLSRPGSGNTIYF TGTGCCAGCAGTTTATCCCGTCCGGGGTCTGGAAACACCATATATTTT
- - TRBJ2-2 TRBV9 CASSTSGELFF TGTGCCAGCAGCACATCCGGGGAGCTGTTTTTT
TRBD1 once TRBJ1-5 TRBV19 CASSLWTGGSNQPQHF TGTGCCAGTAGTCTCTGGACAGGGGGGAGCAATCAGCCCCAGCATTTT
TRBD1 few TRBJ1-1 TRBV11-2 CASSPDRGLHTEAFF TGTGCCAGCAGTCCGGACAGGGGGCTTCACACTGAAGCTTTCTTT
- - TRBJ2-7 TRBV5-1 CASSLGAEQYF TGCGCCAGCAGCTTGGGAGCCGAGCAGTACTTC